This T cell receptor beta chain stems from a study of human thymus T cells. Broader study findings: Unrelated individuals were reported by related research to share highly overlapping thymic repertoires. Among thymic and blood repertoires, usage of V and J genes appeared biased.

Corrective heart surgery yielded resections, and these provided the thymus tissue. Finnish infants who were healthy and having corrective surgery for congenital heart defects made up the donors. The CDR3 extends over 15 amino acids. V was cut by 1 base and J by 0 bases, with 8 bases left in between. Germline lookup yields CDR1 PRHDT and CDR2 FYEKMQ (reference sequence). As concerns this clone: Its matching antigen is unknown.

Assay: immunoSEQ multiplex PCR; the TCRdb copy retains only in-frame clones and omits some. The sample has 78,000 or so clones; around 96% are singletons. The sequence was obtained from a boy under three years old with a congenital heart defect but otherwise immunologically healthy. What was sequenced was thymus tissue. The chain joins TRBV13 to TRBJ2-3; no reliable D call. This CDR3 reads CASSLARRSTDTQYF. CDR3 nucleotide sequence: TGTGCCAGCAGCTTAGCTCGGCGGAGCACAGATACGCAGTATTTT. Using reference TRBV13 and TRBJ2-3 for the parts outside the CDR3, the full variable domain is AAGVIQSPRHLIKEKRETATLKCYPIPRHDTVYWYQQGPGQDPQFLISFYEKMQSDKGSIPDRFSAQQFSDYHSELNMSSLELGDSALYFCASSLARRSTDTQYFGPGTRLTVL.